Following are 23 T cell receptor beta chains from one sample sequenced in a study of shared clonotypes between healthy human individuals. Sequencing was performed with immunoSEQ multiplex PCR; in TCRdb, only in-frame clones are kept and a portion is missing. The sample carries more than 2 million clones, roughly 94% recorded once. The source material was naive CD4+ T cells sorted from blood. Documented subset: CD45RA+ positively selected. These receptors all stem from a man in his late teens or twenties in good health.

Points on this clone: Different DNA sequences within this sample yield the same CDR3. For the CDR3, the DNA is TGCGCCAGCAGCTTCTCCGAGACCCAGTACTTC. Translated: CASSFSETQYF. The rearrangement links TRBV5-1 to TRBJ2-5, with D uncertain. This CDR3 is built from 11 residues. V lost 2 bases and J lost 5, with 4 bases in between. The germline CDR1 and CDR2 sequences are SGHRS and YFSETQ.

The chain recombines TRBV18 with TRBJ2-5; D may be TRBD1 (6 bases). Germline CDR1 and CDR2: KGHSH and LQKENI. The V and J ends lost 3 bases and 5 bases respectively, with 16 bases between them. The CDR3 totals 15 residues. Here the CDR3 reads CASSPITGLRETQYF. The CDR3 DNA follows: TGTGCCAGCTCACCGATAACAGGGCTCCGGGAGACCCAGTACTTC. The complete variable domain, with remaining parts taken from reference TRBV18 and TRBJ2-5, reads NAGVMQNPRHLVRRRGQEARLRCSPMKGHSHVYWYRQLPEEGLKFMVYLQKENIIDESGMPKERFSAEFPKEGPSILRIQQVVRGDSAAYFCASSPITGLRETQYFGPGTRLLVL.

V usage is TRBV7-2 and J usage is TRBJ1-1; TRBD1 might be the D (5 bases). With 5 bases removed from V and 4 bases from J, the gap between germline ends came to 11 bases. This CDR3 has 13 residues. Germline-derived CDR1 and CDR2 are SGHTA and FQGNSA. Here the CDR3 reads CASSTRVSTEAFF. CDR3 coding DNA: TGTGCCAGCAGCACCAGGGTCTCCACTGAAGCTTTCTTT.

Points on this clone: A read error may be the cause here, since a much bigger clone is one base away. The sample contains more than one DNA sequence encoding this CDR3. V is TRBV18 and J is TRBJ1-1, with D possibly TRBD1 on 5 matching bases. V lost 5 bases to trimming and J lost 1 base, with 8 bases between them. Germline V lookup: CDR1 KGHSH, CDR2 LQKENI. CDR3 length equals 13 residues. Here the CDR3 reads CASSTDTNTEAFF. In DNA form, the CDR3 reads TGTGCCAGCTCAACGGACACGAACACTGAAGCTTTCTTT.

The chain combines TRBV29-1 with TRBJ2-7; D gene ambiguous. Trimming pared 0 bases from V and 3 bases from J, leaving 9 bases between. The CDR3 has 13 residues. Germline CDR1 is SQVTM and CDR2 is ANQGSEA. The CDR3 protein is CSVEEVENYEQYF. CDR3 bases: TGCAGCGTTGAAGAGGTTGAAAACTACGAGCAGTACTTC.

The J gene is TRBJ1-2, the V gene TRBV6-5; 10 nucleotides line up with TRBD1. The CDR3 extends over 14 amino acids. V was pared by 7 bases and J by 3 bases, with 5 bases of the junction left unmatched. The V gene's germline CDR1 is MNHEY and CDR2 SVGAGI. CDR3 sequence reads: CASTPGQGYYGYTF. The CDR3 nucleotides read TGTGCCAGCACCCCGGGACAGGGGTACTATGGCTACACCTTC.

As to this clone: This specimen includes other DNA sequences encoding the same CDR3. V gene TRBV11-2 combines with J gene TRBJ2-7; D gene unclear. V lost 5 bases and J 0 bases, leaving 14 bases between the germline ends. Germline lookup yields CDR1 SGHAT and CDR2 FQNNGV. This CDR3 region has 15 residues. The chain's CDR3 is CASSRGRLASYEQYF. In DNA form, the CDR3 reads TGTGCCAGCAGCCGCGGACGTCTTGCCTCCTACGAGCAGTACTTC.

The rearrangement links TRBV5-1 to TRBJ2-2, with 13 bases matching TRBD2. This CDR3 is 16 amino acids long. The ends lost 7 bases at V and 7 bases at J; junction bases unmatched: 10. Germline values: CDR1 SGHRS, CDR2 YFSETQ. Here the CDR3 reads CASALLGLAGHGELFF. CDR3 nucleotide sequence: TGCGCCAGCGCTTTATTGGGACTAGCGGGACACGGGGAGCTGTTTTTT.

The gene calls are TRBV2 and TRBJ2-5; 9 nucleotides line up with TRBD1. CDR1 and CDR2 from the germline V gene are SNHLY and FYNNEI. This CDR3 spans 15 amino acids. V lost 6 bases and J lost 5; bases outside the gene matches: 10. In DNA, the CDR3 is TGTGCCAGCAGCCCGAGGACAGGGGTGAGGGAGACCCAGTACTTC. It codes for CASSPRTGVRETQYF.

The gene calls are TRBV6-1 and TRBJ2-7; D gene ambiguous. This CDR3 spans 14 amino acids. Trimming cost V 2 bases and J 2 bases, with 10 bases left between them. The germline V gene encodes CDR1 MNHNS and CDR2 SASEGT. CDR3 region: CASSEMTQTYEQYF. The CDR3 coding sequence is TGTGCCAGCAGTGAAATGACGCAGACCTACGAGCAGTACTTC.

This chain joins TRBV6-1 and TRBJ2-2, with a possible D match to TRBD2 (6 bases). The length of the CDR3 is 14 residues. Trimming took 6 bases from V and 5 from J, leaving 13 bases between them. Germline CDR1 and CDR2: MNHNS and SASEGT. CDR3 amino acids: CASRDLGGTGELFF. The CDR3 coding sequence is TGTGCCAGCAGAGACTTGGGGGGAACCGGGGAGCTGTTTTTT.

V usage is TRBV2 and J usage is TRBJ1-2; no firm D call. V was clipped by 3 bases and J by 0 bases, with 14 bases between them. The germline V gene has CDR1 SNHLY and CDR2 FYNNEI. The CDR3 covers 16 residues. The CDR3: CASSDRTQPSNYGYTF. The CDR3, as DNA: TGTGCCAGCAGTGACCGGACCCAACCTTCTAACTATGGCTACACCTTC.

V and J are TRBV28 and TRBJ1-5; TRBD1 agrees at 8 bases. Germline values: CDR1 MDHEN, CDR2 SYDVKM. J lost 1 base, V lost 2 bases, and 16 bases had no gene match. The CDR3 spans 20 residues. For the CDR3, the DNA is TGTGCCAGCAGTTTACCCATTAGTTGGCAGGGGGCGGAAAGCAATCAGCCCCAGCATTTT. Encoded protein: CASSLPISWQGAESNQPQHF.

V and J are TRBV5-6 and TRBJ2-7, with 9 bases that match TRBD1. Germline CDR1 and CDR2: SGHDT and YYEEEE. The V gene end was trimmed by 0 bases and the J gene end by 4 bases; junction bases not matched to a gene: 5. This CDR3 has 15 residues. The CDR3 spells CASSLGQGEEYEQYF. CDR3 bases: TGTGCCAGCAGCTTGGGACAGGGGGAGGAATACGAGCAGTACTTC.

V is TRBV5-1 and J is TRBJ2-7; possible D gene TRBD1, 5 bases. Germline loops: CDR1 SGHRS, CDR2 YFSETQ. This CDR3 has 12 amino acids. Deletions cut 3 bases from V and 6 bases from J, with 10 bases between. CDR3 DNA sequence: TGCGCCAGCAGCTGGGAAGGGGTCGAGCAGTACTTC. Amino acids: CASSWEGVEQYF.

This clone was observed once. The chain joins TRBV28 to TRBJ1-1; D is uncertain. This CDR3 is built from 11 residues. The V gene lost 7 bases and the J gene lost 1 base, with 4 bases spanning the gap. Germline V gene lookup returns CDR1 MDHEN and CDR2 SYDVKM. CDR3 nucleotides: TGTGCCAGCACAGCGAACACTGAAGCTTTCTTT. It specifies CASTANTEAFF. The entire variable domain, with the rest obtained from reference TRBV28 and TRBJ1-1, is as follows: DVKVTQSSRYLVKRTGEKVFLECVQDMDHENMFWYRQDPGLGLRLIYFSYDVKMKEKGDIPEGYSVSREKKERFSLILESASTNQTSMYLCASTANTEAFFGQGTRLTVV.

The CDR3 DNA sequence: TGTGCCAGCAGCTTAGTCGGGGGAAGGGCTGATACGCAGTATTTT. Protein: CASSLVGGRADTQYF. The chain recombines TRBV7-2 with TRBJ2-3, with D perhaps matching TRBD2 (6 bases). The CDR3 is made up of 15 amino acids. Trimming cost V 1 base and J 6 bases, with 14 bases left between them. CDR1 and CDR2 (germline): SGHTA, FQGNSA. The variable domain in full, completed from reference TRBV7-2 and TRBJ2-3, reads GAGVSQSPSNKVTEKGKDVELRCDPISGHTALYWYRQSLGQGLEFLIYFQGNSAPDKSGLPSDRFSAERTGGSVSTLTIQRTQQEDSAVYLCASSLVGGRADTQYFGPGTRLTVL.

The rearrangement links TRBV6-5 to TRBJ2-5; 8 bases align to TRBD1. The CDR3 is made up of 13 amino acids. Losses at the gene ends were 6 bases for V and 7 bases for J; bases not matched to a gene: 7. The germline gives CDR1 MNHEY, CDR2 SVGAGI. The CDR3 DNA reads as TGTGCCAGCAGGCAAAGCACAGGGGGGACCCAGTACTTC. It yields the protein CASRQSTGGTQYF.

The DNA of the CDR3 is TGTGCCAGTAGTAAACGGACATCCCGGGACAATCAGCCCCAGCATTTT. This gives the protein CASSKRTSRDNQPQHF. The chain carries TRBV19 and TRBJ1-5; the D gene is possibly TRBD1 (5 bases). There are 16 residues in the CDR3. Trimming removed 4 bases at V and 3 bases at J, with 16 bases between. Germline CDR1 LNHDA, CDR2 SQIVND (reference sequence).

This clone has a handful of counts. At the DNA level, this CDR3 is encoded by other sequences in the same sample as well. The chain recombines TRBV18 with TRBJ1-2; TRBD1 matches at 8 bases. The length of the CDR3 is 13 residues. V was clipped by 3 bases and J by 3 bases; unmatched bases: 0. CDR1 KGHSH and CDR2 LQKENI come from the germline V gene. For the CDR3, the DNA is TGTGCCAGCTCACCGACAGGGGACTATGGCTACACCTTC. Amino acid sequence: CASSPTGDYGYTF.

The rearrangement uses TRBV18 and TRBJ2-1; D uncertain. The CDR3 consists of 14 residues. The germline CDR1 and CDR2 sequences are KGHSH and LQKENI. V lost 6 bases to trimming and J lost 7 bases, with 16 bases between them. CDR3 sequence reads: CASSQTPMSNEQFF. For the CDR3, the DNA is TGTGCCAGCTCCCAAACCCCAATGTCAAATGAGCAGTTCTTC.

This chain connects TRBV10-3 to TRBJ1-4, with no clear D. Germline V CDR1 and CDR2: ENHRY, SYGVKD. With 0 bases removed from V and 5 bases from J, the gap between germline ends came to 13 bases. The CDR3 loop spans 16 amino acids. CDR3: CAISESPGYINEKLFF. The CDR3 DNA reads TGTGCCATCAGTGAGTCACCTGGTTACATAAATGAAAAACTGTTTTTT.

The chain is built from TRBV7-9 and TRBJ1-2, with D unresolved. Germline values: CDR1 SEHNR, CDR2 FQNEAQ (reference sequence). The CDR3 spans 13 residues. V was trimmed by 1 base and J by 3 bases, leaving 6 bases between them. The CDR3 DNA is TGTGCCAGCAGCTTAGGCAGCCACTATGGCTACACCTTC. As protein: CASSLGSHYGYTF.